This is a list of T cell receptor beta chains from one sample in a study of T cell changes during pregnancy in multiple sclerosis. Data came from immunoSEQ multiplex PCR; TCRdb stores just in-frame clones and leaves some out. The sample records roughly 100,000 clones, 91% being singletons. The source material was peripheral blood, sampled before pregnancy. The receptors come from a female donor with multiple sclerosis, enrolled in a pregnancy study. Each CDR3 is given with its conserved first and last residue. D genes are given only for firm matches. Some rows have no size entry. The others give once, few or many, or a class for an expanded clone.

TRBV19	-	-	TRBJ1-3	CASAFSSGNTIYF	TGTGCCAGCGCCTTTAGCTCTGGAAACACCATATATTTT
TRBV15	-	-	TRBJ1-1	CATSRDQQGGGVVEAFF	TGTGCCACCAGCAGAGATCAACAGGGCGGGGGGGTTGTCGAAGCTTTCTTT
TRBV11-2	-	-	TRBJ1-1	CASSLGRRMNTEAFF	TGTGCCAGCAGCTTGGGGAGGAGGATGAACACTGAAGCTTTCTTT
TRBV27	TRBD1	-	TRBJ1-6	CASRLQGDNSPLHF	TGTGCCAGCAGACTTCAGGGGGACAATTCACCCCTCCACTTT
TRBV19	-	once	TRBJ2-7	CASMAPSYEQYF	TGTGCCAGTATGGCTCCCAGCTACGAGCAGTACTTC
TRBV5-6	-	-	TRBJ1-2	CASSLLDRSNYGYTF	TGTGCCAGCAGCCTCTTAGACAGGTCAAACTATGGCTACACCTTC
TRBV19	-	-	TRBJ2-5	CASSIDPPGRGQETQYF	TGTGCCAGTAGTATAGATCCCCCGGGCAGGGGACAAGAGACCCAGTACTTC
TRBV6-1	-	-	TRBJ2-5	CASSEASGGGETQYF	TGTGCCAGCAGTGAAGCTTCGGGGGGCGGAGAGACCCAGTACTTC
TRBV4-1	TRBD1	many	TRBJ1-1	CASSQAGGLGTEAFF	TGCGCCAGCAGCCAAGCAGGGGGGCTCGGCACTGAAGCTTTCTTT
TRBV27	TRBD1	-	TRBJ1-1	CASTRRQGSNEAFF	TGTGCCAGCACCAGGCGACAGGGGTCCAATGAAGCTTTCTTT
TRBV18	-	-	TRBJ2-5	CASSPSMRPGETQYF	TGTGCCAGCTCACCATCCATGCGGCCTGGAGAGACCCAGTACTTC
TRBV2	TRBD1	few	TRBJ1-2	CASSLGQGAFDTF	TGTGCCAGCAGCTTGGGACAGGGGGCTTTTGATACCTTC
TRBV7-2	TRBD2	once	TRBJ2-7	CASSSPGTSGGREQYF	TGTGCCAGCAGCTCGCCCGGGACTAGCGGGGGGAGGGAGCAGTACTTC
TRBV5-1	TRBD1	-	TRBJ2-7	CASSSGQENYEQYF	TGCGCCAGCAGCTCCGGACAGGAAAACTACGAGCAGTACTTC
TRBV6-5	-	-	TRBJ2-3	CASKFSGDFTDTQYF	TGTGCCAGCAAGTTCAGTGGGGACTTCACAGATACGCAGTATTTT
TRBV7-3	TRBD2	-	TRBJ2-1	CASSPRTSGGANNEQFF	TGTGCCAGCAGCCCCAGGACTAGCGGGGGGGCAAACAATGAGCAGTTCTTC
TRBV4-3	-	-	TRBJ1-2	CASSQDSGLGYGYTF	TGCGCCAGCAGCCAAGATTCGGGTTTAGGCTATGGCTACACCTTC
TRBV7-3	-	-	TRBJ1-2	CASSPGLAGGYTF	TGTGCCAGCAGCCCTGGTCTCGCAGGTGGCTACACCTTC
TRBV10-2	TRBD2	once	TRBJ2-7	CASGPGGYSYEQYF	TGCGCCAGCGGTCCGGGAGGATACTCCTACGAGCAGTACTTC
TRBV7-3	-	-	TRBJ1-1	CASSLKGSGTEAFF	TGTGCCAGCAGCTTAAAGGGTAGCGGCACTGAAGCTTTCTTT
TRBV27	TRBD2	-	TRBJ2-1	CASSLNRTSGGPPTYNEQFF	TGTGCCAGCAGTTTAAACCGGACTAGCGGGGGCCCTCCCACCTACAATGAGCAGTTCTTC
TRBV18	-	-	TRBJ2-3	CASSPPALGAQYF	TGTGCCAGCTCACCACCGGCTCTAGGGGCGCAGTATTTT
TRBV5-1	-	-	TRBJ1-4	CASSAGKEKLFF	TGCGCCAGCAGCGCGGGGAAGGAAAAACTGTTTTTT
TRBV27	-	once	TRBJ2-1	CASSFTGDEQFF	TGTGCCAGCAGTTTCACGGGGGATGAGCAGTTCTTC
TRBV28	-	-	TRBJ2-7	CASKAVSSYEQYF	TGTGCCAGCAAGGCGGTGAGCTCCTACGAGCAGTACTTC
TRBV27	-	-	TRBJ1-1	CASSLSRGAEAFF	TGTGCCAGCAGTTTATCGCGGGGTGCTGAAGCTTTCTTT
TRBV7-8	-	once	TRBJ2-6	CASSFRDSGANVLTF	TGTGCCAGCAGCTTCAGGGACTCTGGGGCCAACGTCCTGACTTTC
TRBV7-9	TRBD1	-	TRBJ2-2	CASSFGRGRNTGELFF	TGTGCCAGCAGCTTTGGAAGGGGGCGGAACACCGGGGAGCTGTTTTTT
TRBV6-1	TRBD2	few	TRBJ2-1	CASSKTSGRPQEQFF	TGTGCCAGCAGCAAGACTAGCGGGAGGCCCCAAGAGCAGTTCTTC
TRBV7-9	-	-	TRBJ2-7	CASSSHRGSQEEQYF	TGTGCCAGCAGTTCCCACCGGGGATCCCAGGAGGAGCAGTACTTC
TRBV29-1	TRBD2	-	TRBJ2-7	CSVGSGEDHEQYF	TGCAGCGTTGGGAGCGGGGAGGACCACGAGCAGTACTTC
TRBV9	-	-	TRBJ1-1	CASSEQGRTEAFF	TGTGCCAGCAGCGAACAGGGTAGGACTGAAGCTTTCTTT
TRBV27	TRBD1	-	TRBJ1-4	CASRPSRDRVAGTNEKLFF	TGTGCCAGCAGACCTTCCCGGGACAGGGTCGCAGGTACTAATGAAAAACTGTTTTTT
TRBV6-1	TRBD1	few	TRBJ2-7	CASSEAPTGYYEQYF	TGTGCCAGCAGTGAAGCCCCGACAGGGTATTACGAGCAGTACTTC
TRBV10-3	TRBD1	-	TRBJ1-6	CAISARALGTGISSPLHF	TGTGCCATCAGTGCTCGAGCGCTCGGGACAGGGATTAGTTCACCCCTCCACTTT
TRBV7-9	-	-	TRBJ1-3	CASGEWVGRPSGNTIYF	TGTGCCAGCGGCGAATGGGTGGGCCGCCCTTCTGGAAACACCATATATTTT